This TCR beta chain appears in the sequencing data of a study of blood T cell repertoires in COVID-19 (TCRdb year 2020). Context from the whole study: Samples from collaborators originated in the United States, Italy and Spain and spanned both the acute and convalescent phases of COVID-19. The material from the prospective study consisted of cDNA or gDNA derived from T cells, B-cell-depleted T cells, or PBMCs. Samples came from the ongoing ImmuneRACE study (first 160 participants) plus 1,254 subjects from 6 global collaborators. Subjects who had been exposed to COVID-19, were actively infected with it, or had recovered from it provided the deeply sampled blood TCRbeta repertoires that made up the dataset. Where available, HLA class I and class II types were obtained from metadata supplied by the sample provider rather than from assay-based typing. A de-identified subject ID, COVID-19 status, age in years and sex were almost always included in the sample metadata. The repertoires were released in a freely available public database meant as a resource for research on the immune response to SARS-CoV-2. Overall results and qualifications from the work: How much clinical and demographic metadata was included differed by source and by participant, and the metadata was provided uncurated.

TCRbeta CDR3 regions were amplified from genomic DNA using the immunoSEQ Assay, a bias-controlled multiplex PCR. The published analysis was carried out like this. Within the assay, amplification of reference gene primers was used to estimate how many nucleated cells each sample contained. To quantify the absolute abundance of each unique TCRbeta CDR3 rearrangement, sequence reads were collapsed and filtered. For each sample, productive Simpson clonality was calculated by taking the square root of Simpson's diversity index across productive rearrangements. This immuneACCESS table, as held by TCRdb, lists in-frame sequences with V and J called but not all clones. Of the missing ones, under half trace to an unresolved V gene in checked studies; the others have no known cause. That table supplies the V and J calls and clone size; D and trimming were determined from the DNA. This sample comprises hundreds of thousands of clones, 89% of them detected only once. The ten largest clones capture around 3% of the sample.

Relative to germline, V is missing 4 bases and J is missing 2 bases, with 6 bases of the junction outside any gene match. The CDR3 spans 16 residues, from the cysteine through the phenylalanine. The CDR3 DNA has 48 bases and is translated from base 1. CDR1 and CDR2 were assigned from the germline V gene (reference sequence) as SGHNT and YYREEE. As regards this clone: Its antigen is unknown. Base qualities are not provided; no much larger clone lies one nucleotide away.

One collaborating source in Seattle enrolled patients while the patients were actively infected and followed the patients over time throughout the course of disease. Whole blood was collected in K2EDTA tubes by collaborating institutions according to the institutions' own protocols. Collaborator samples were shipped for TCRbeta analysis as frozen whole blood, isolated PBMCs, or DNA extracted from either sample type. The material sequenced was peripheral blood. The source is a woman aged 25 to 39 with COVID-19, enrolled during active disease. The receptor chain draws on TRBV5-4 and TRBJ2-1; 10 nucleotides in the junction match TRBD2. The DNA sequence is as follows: TGTGCCAGCAGCCCCAGGACTAGCGGAGCCTACAATGAGCAGTTCTTC. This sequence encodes CASSPRTSGAYNEQFF. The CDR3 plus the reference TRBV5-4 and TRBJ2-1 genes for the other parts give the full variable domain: ETGVTQSPTHLIKTRGQQVTLRCSSQSGHNTVSWYQQALGQGPQFIFQYYREEENGRGNFPPRFSGLQFPNYSSELNVNALELDDSALYLCASSPRTSGAYNEQFFGPGTRLTVL.